The clone carrying this TCR beta chain turned up a few times. This record comes from a study of blood T cell repertoires in COVID-19. Whole-study context: Sample material is recorded as cDNA or gDNA derived from T cells, B-cell-depleted T cells, or PBMCs.

Produced via immunoSEQ multiplex PCR; TCRdb's table is partial and in-frame only. The sample lists approximately 110,000 clones; roughly 80% were seen once. Per the germline V gene, CDR1 is SGHKS and CDR2 is YYEKEE (reference sequence). V lost 4 bases and J 5 bases, leaving 12 bases between the germline ends. This CDR3 region has 13 residues. The clonotype was recovered from a woman in her 70s with acute or convalescent COVID-19. Sequencing used peripheral blood. The V gene is TRBV5-5, the J gene TRBJ1-1; tentatively, D is TRBD1 (5 bases). The CDR3 DNA reads as TGTGCCAGCAGCCGTCGGGGGGATACTGAAGCTTTCTTT. It codes for CASSRRGDTEAFF.